The clone carrying this T cell receptor (beta chain) was seen only a few times. V was clipped by 2 bases and J by 5 bases; unmatched bases: 13. In germline, CDR1 is DFQATT, CDR2 SNEGSKA (reference sequence). CDR3 size: 17 residues. Unique molecular identifiers featured in how the TCRbeta library was prepared. TCRdb recomputed calls from the PCR reads with MiXCR, one row per CDR3 protein. The profile shows about 900,000 distinct CDR3 sequences, about 30% of them singletons. The data were taken from a study of T-cell reconstitution after alpha-beta-depleted transplantation in children. This sequence joins TRBV20-1 and TRBJ2-1; TRBD2 matches 9 bases. The sample here was PBMCs, mostly from graft donor cells, taken 360 days after TCRalphabeta/CD19-depleted stem cell transplant. The source is a boy younger than two who had a stem cell transplant for SCID, so the T cells may come from the graft donor. Here the CDR3 reads CSARSFRPPSGDNEQFF. The DNA for the CDR3 is TGCAGTGCTAGAAGTTTTCGACCCCCTAGCGGGGACAATGAGCAGTTCTTC.